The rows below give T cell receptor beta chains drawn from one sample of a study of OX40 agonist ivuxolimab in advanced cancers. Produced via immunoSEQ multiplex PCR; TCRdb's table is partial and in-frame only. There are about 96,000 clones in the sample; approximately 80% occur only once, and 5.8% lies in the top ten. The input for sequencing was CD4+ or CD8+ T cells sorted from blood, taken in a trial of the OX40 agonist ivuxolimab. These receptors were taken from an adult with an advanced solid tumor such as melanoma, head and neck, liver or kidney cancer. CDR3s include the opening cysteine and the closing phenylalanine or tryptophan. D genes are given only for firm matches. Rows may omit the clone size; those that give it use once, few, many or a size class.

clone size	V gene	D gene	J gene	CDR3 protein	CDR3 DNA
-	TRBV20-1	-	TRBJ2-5	CSASGGETQYF	TGCAGTGCTAGTGGGGGGGAGACCCAGTACTTC
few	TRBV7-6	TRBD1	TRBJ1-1	CASSSGQLNTEAFF	TGTGCCAGCAGCTCGGGACAGCTTAACACTGAAGCTTTCTTT
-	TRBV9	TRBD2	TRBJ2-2	CASSVGGLNTGELFF	TGTGCCAGCAGCGTGGGAGGGCTGAACACCGGGGAGCTGTTTTTT
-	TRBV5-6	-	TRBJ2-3	CASSLKITFYTDTQYF	TGTGCCAGCAGCTTGAAGATTACCTTTTACACAGATACGCAGTATTTT
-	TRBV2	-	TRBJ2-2	CASSTTLGLTGELFF	TGTGCCAGCAGTACCACGCTAGGCCTAACCGGGGAGCTGTTTTTT
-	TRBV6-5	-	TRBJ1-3	CASSYSLFRDTIF	TGTGCCAGCAGTTACTCGTTGTTCCGGGACACGATCTTT
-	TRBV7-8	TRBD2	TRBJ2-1	CASSQIAGEAYNEQFF	TGTGCCAGCAGCCAAATAGCGGGGGAAGCCTACAATGAGCAGTTCTTC
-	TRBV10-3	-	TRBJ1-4	CAISDLGDEKLFF	TGTGCCATCAGTGATCTTGGGGATGAAAAACTGTTTTTT
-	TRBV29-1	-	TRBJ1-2	CSDVDRYYGYTF	TGCAGCGACGTGGACAGATACTATGGCTACACCTTC
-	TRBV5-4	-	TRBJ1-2	CASRRVGVKNYGYTF	TGTGCCAGCAGACGGGTTGGGGTCAAGAACTATGGCTACACCTTC
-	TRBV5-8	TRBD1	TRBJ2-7	CASSSLTGREQYF	TGTGCCAGCAGCTCCCTGACAGGGCGGGAGCAGTACTTC
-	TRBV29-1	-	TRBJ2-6	CSVSRGANVLTF	TGCAGCGTCAGCAGGGGGGCCAACGTCCTGACTTTC
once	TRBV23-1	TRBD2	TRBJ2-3	CASSHYGTGYKIGTSGRVADTQYF	TGCGCCAGCAGTCACTACGGGACAGGTTATAAAATCGGGACTAGCGGGAGGGTAGCAGATACGCAGTATTTT
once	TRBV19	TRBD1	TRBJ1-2	CASSIPGTGAFRRGYTF	TGTGCCAGTAGTATCCCCGGGACAGGGGCCTTCCGCCGTGGCTACACCTTC
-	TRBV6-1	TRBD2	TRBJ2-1	CASSASTSGPYNEQFF	TGTGCCAGCAGTGCATCGACTAGCGGTCCCTACAATGAGCAGTTCTTC
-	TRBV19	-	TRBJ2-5	CASSRQKETQYF	TGTGCCAGTAGTAGACAGAAAGAGACCCAGTACTTC
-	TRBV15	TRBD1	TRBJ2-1	CATSGLPTGDFHNEQFF	TGTGCCACCAGCGGCCTGCCAACAGGGGATTTCCACAATGAGCAGTTCTTC
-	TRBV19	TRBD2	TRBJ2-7	CASSPGLAGNYEQYF	TGTGCCAGTAGCCCGGGACTAGCGGGGAACTACGAGCAGTACTTC
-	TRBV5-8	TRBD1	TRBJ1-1	CASSLGGQGNTEAFF	TGTGCCAGCAGCTTGGGGGGACAGGGTAACACTGAAGCTTTCTTT
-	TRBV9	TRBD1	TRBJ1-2	CASSATGSANYGYTF	TGTGCCAGCAGCGCGACAGGGTCGGCTAACTATGGCTACACCTTC
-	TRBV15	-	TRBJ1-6	CASSGNSYNSPLHF	TGTGCCTCCTCGGGGAACTCCTATAATTCACCCCTCCACTTT
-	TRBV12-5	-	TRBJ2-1	CASGSQGGYNEQFF	TGTGCTAGTGGTTCCCAGGGTGGTTACAATGAGCAGTTCTTC
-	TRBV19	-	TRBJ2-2	CASKSQKGSTGELFF	TGTGCCAGTAAGTCCCAGAAGGGGTCCACCGGGGAGCTGTTTTTT
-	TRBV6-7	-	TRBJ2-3	CASSYSHGGTQYF	TGTGCCAGCAGTTACTCCCACGGGGGAACGCAGTATTTT
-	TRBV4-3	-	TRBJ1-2	CASSQENYGYTF	TGCGCCAGCAGCCAAGAAAACTATGGCTACACCTTC
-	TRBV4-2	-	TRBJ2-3	CASSQGSRGADTQYF	TGTGCCAGCAGCCAAGGCTCAAGAGGGGCAGATACGCAGTATTTT
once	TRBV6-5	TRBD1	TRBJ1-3	CASSSRTGGNTIYF	TGTGCCAGCAGTTCCAGGACAGGGGGAAACACCATATATTTT
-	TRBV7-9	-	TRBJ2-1	CASSSGLSYNEQFF	TGTGCCAGCAGCTCCGGACTAAGCTACAATGAGCAGTTCTTC
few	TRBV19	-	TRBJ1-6	CASSINSNSPLHF	TGTGCCAGTAGTATAAACTCAAATTCACCCCTCCACTTT
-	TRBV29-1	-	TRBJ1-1	CSVRDTEAFF	TGCAGCGTTAGGGACACTGAAGCTTTCTTT
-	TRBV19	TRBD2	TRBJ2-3	CASSIRTSGGAPDTQYF	TGTGCCAGTAGTATACGGACTAGCGGGGGGGCCCCAGATACGCAGTATTTT
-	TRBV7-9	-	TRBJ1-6	CASSLGYSPLHF	TGTGCCAGCAGCTTAGGTTATTCACCCCTCCACTTT
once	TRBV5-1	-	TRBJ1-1	CASSGRRDTEAFF	TGCGCCAGCAGCGGTAGGAGGGACACTGAAGCTTTCTTT
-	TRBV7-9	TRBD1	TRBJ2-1	CASSLGQGYNEQFF	TGTGCCAGCAGCTTGGGACAGGGCTACAATGAGCAGTTCTTC
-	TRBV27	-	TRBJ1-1	CASSLRWGRGTEAFF	TGTGCCAGCAGTTTGAGATGGGGGCGCGGCACTGAAGCTTTCTTT
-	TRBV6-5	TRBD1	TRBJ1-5	CASRRRGQDQPQHF	TGTGCCAGCAGGCGAAGGGGGCAGGATCAGCCCCAGCATTTT
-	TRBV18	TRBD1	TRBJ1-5	CASSPRQGDSQPQHF	TGTGCCAGCTCACCAAGACAGGGGGACAGTCAGCCCCAGCATTTT